This entry lists 8 T cell receptor beta chains sequenced from one sample in a study of T cell responses to AZD1222 COVID-19 vaccine. The method was immunoSEQ multiplex PCR; TCRdb's version includes in-frame clones alone and lacks a portion of them. Of 150,000 to 200,000 clones in the sample, approximately 94% were seen once. Sequencing was performed on peripheral blood, taken on day 0 of AZD1222 vaccination. These receptors were taken from an adult in good health.

The chain uses TRBV3-1 (or the pseudogene TRBV3-2) and TRBJ2-1; D might be TRBD2 (6 bases). This CDR3 region has 13 residues. Germline loops: CDR1 LGHDT, CDR2 YNNKEL (reference sequence). Trimming removed 2 bases from V and 9 bases from J, with 11 bases in between. The CDR3 region has the DNA TGTGCCAGCAGCCAACCTAGCGTTGCTGAGCAGTTCTTC. It translates to CASSQPSVAEQFF.

The V call is TRBV4-1, the J call TRBJ1-4, with D uncertain. V was cut by 1 base and J by 7 bases, with 7 bases left in between. The germline V gene encodes CDR1 MGHRA and CDR2 YSYEKL. The CDR3 has 13 amino acids. In nucleotides, the CDR3 is TGCGCCAGCAGCCAAGCGCCCCTTGAAAAACTGTTTTTT. Translating gives CASSQAPLEKLFF.

V is TRBV3-1 (or the pseudogene TRBV3-2) and J is TRBJ1-1; perhaps TRBD1 as D (5 bases). Germline-derived CDR1 and CDR2 are LGHDT and YNNKEL (reference sequence). V was trimmed by 0 bases and J by 11 bases, leaving 10 bases between them. This CDR3 is built from 12 residues. CDR3 region: CASSQDTGWAFF. CDR3 nucleotides: TGTGCCAGCAGCCAAGACACAGGCTGGGCTTTCTTT.

The V call is TRBV9, the J call TRBJ2-2; D not certain. Trimming shortened V by 1 base and J by 3 bases, and 10 bases separated the two germline ends. CDR3 length: 15 amino acids. Germline V gene sequence: CDR1 SGDLS, CDR2 YYNGEE. The CDR3 spells CASSVQRLDTGELFF. The CDR3 DNA reads as TGTGCCAGCAGCGTACAACGACTGGACACCGGGGAGCTGTTTTTT.

This chain connects TRBV19 to TRBJ1-2; 10 bases are shared with TRBD1. V dropped 6 bases and J dropped 1; count of bases not matched to a gene: 2. The CDR3 is 14 amino acids. Germline V gives CDR1 LNHDA, CDR2 SQIVND (reference sequence). Here the CDR3 DNA reads TGTGCCAGTAGGACAGGGGGCGGTAACTATGGCTACACCTTC. It encodes CASRTGGGNYGYTF.

CDR3 protein: CATQGLRGTGELFF. The DNA of the CDR3 is TGTGCCACCCAGGGACTCCGAGGCACCGGGGAGCTGTTTTTT. The V gene is TRBV19, the J gene TRBJ2-2, with D possibly matching TRBD2 (6 bases). This CDR3 has 14 amino acids. Germline-derived CDR1 and CDR2 are LNHDA and SQIVND (reference sequence). V gave up 10 bases and J gave up 4 bases, with 16 bases separating them.

The CDR3, as DNA: TGTGCCAGCAGCGTTAGCGGGAGGCCCAACAATGAGCAGTTCTTC. Translating it yields CASSVSGRPNNEQFF. The chain couples TRBV9 to TRBJ2-1, with 10 bases fitting TRBD2. Germline assignment: CDR1 SGDLS and CDR2 YYNGEE. The V gene end was trimmed by 2 bases and the J gene end by 5 bases; junction bases not matched to a gene: 4. This CDR3 spans 15 amino acids.

The chain combines TRBV4-2 with TRBJ2-1; D unresolved. The V end was cut by 1 base, the J end by 6 bases, with 4 bases between. This CDR3 contains 12 residues. Germline V gene lookup returns CDR1 LGHNA and CDR2 YNFKEQ. CDR3 protein: CASSQVPNEQFF. The CDR3 DNA sequence: TGTGCCAGCAGCCAAGTGCCCAATGAGCAGTTCTTC.